These T cell receptor beta chains were read from a single sample in a study of blood T cell repertoires in COVID-19. The repertoire was sequenced with immunoSEQ multiplex PCR; TCRdb's copy has only in-frame clones and lacks some. The sample yields 190,000 or so clones, about 87% seen once. Sequencing used peripheral blood. These receptors were obtained from a young woman who had recovered from COVID-19. Both conserved end residues are part of each CDR3. The order of the fields is V gene, J gene, D gene, clone size, CDR3 protein, CDR3 DNA. A D gene is named only where the DNA matches it firmly. The size entry is marked missing in some rows and otherwise reads once, few, many or a size class.

V gene: TRBV2; J gene: TRBJ2-5; D gene: TRBD2; clone size: .; CDR3 protein: CASSETSGVGTQYF; CDR3 DNA: TGTGCCAGCAGTGAAACTAGCGGGGTAGGGACCCAGTACTTC
V gene: TRBV6-4; J gene: TRBJ2-1; D gene: TRBD2; clone size: few; CDR3 protein: CASSDRPSGNDEQFF; CDR3 DNA: TGTGCCAGCAGTGACCGGCCTAGCGGGAATGATGAGCAGTTCTTC
V gene: TRBV2; J gene: TRBJ2-1; D gene: .; clone size: .; CDR3 protein: CASSVAGSSYNEQFF; CDR3 DNA: TGTGCCAGCAGTGTGGCGGGTAGCTCCTACAATGAGCAGTTCTTC
V gene: TRBV5-1; J gene: TRBJ1-6; D gene: TRBD1; clone size: .; CDR3 protein: CASSPGTGENSPLHF; CDR3 DNA: TGCGCCAGCAGCCCCGGGACAGGGGAAAATTCACCCCTCCACTTT
V gene: TRBV5-5; J gene: TRBJ2-2; D gene: .; clone size: once; CDR3 protein: CASSLSPGLFTGELFF; CDR3 DNA: TGTGCCAGCAGCTTATCGCCAGGGTTGTTCACCGGGGAGCTGTTTTTT
V gene: TRBV25-1; J gene: TRBJ2-5; D gene: TRBD1; clone size: .; CDR3 protein: CASSESLGGLGETQYF; CDR3 DNA: TGTGCCAGCAGTGAATCTCTAGGGGGCCTGGGGGAGACCCAGTACTTC
V gene: TRBV11-2; J gene: TRBJ1-6; D gene: .; clone size: .; CDR3 protein: CASSSPGEGQNSPLHF; CDR3 DNA: TGTGCCAGCAGCTCCCCCGGGGAGGGACAAAATTCACCCCTCCACTTT
V gene: TRBV5-1; J gene: TRBJ1-1; D gene: TRBD1; clone size: .; CDR3 protein: CASSGRQGPYTEAFF; CDR3 DNA: TGCGCCAGCAGCGGACGACAGGGTCCGTACACTGAAGCTTTCTTT
V gene: TRBV18; J gene: TRBJ2-1; D gene: TRBD2; clone size: .; CDR3 protein: CASSPALYTGGPLENEQFF; CDR3 DNA: TGTGCCAGCTCACCCGCGCTTTACACGGGGGGGCCGTTAGAGAATGAGCAGTTCTTC
V gene: TRBV20-1; J gene: TRBJ2-7; D gene: .; clone size: .; CDR3 protein: CSARAYEQYF; CDR3 DNA: TGCAGTGCCCGAGCCTACGAGCAGTACTTC
V gene: TRBV7-9; J gene: TRBJ1-2; D gene: TRBD1; clone size: .; CDR3 protein: CASSLPGDRGGGYTF; CDR3 DNA: TGTGCCAGCAGCTTACCCGGCGACAGGGGGGGTGGCTACACCTTC
V gene: TRBV9; J gene: TRBJ1-5; D gene: .; clone size: .; CDR3 protein: CASSRGSRVGGNQPQHF; CDR3 DNA: TGTGCCAGCAGCCGAGGATCGAGGGTTGGAGGCAATCAGCCCCAGCATTTT
V gene: TRBV18; J gene: TRBJ1-2; D gene: .; clone size: .; CDR3 protein: CASSQQGTTGGYTF; CDR3 DNA: TGTGCCAGCTCACAGCAGGGGACCACGGGGGGCTACACCTTC